Below, one T cell receptor (beta chain) is given with its context. Its antigen remains unknown. Germline V gene sequence: CDR1 MNHEY, CDR2 SMNVEV (reference sequence). J lost 12 bases, V lost 5 bases, and 18 bases had no gene match. CDR3 length equals 15 residues. The data were obtained in a study of cytomegalovirus exposure and HLA in healthy donors. With 60 Vbeta and 13 Jbeta primers, the PCR was carried out. Libraries were prepared by immunoSEQ multiplex PCR; TCRdb keeps only in-frame clonotypes and omits some of them. The table shows some 180,000 clones, with 77% occurring only once. Study-level findings and limits: Fewer N-insertions than the roughly 670-donor mean were reportedly shown by an Asian-associated ancestry cluster in a later analysis. Researchers left out some V segments, among them TRBV6-2 and TRBV6-3, as indistinguishable. Among CMV-associated TCR beta chains, most appeared HLA-restricted in a later analysis. The study assumed roughly uniform donor sequencing depth for presence/absence analyses.

The source of this sequence is a woman in her sixties or seventies in good health and CMV-seropositive. Sequences were obtained from PBMCs. The V call is TRBV27, the J call TRBJ2-7; TRBD1 matches 8 bases. CDR3 DNA: TGTGCCAGCAGTCCCCTGGGGTCGGGCAGGGGGCGATCGTACTTC. Protein product: CASSPLGSGRGRSYF.